What follows is one T cell receptor (beta chain) and its context. Its specificity is not known. This entry comes from a study of CD8 T cells in Susac syndrome. Blood CD8+ and CD4+ T cells underwent high-throughput TCR beta sequencing. Negative isolation was applied to CD8+ and CD4+ T cells, and FACS enrichment was applied to TEMRA cells. Overall study results and limits: The relatively small number of individuals in the TCR sequencing and HLA analysis was acknowledged by the study.

A quantity of about 0.5 to 1 ug RNA underwent reverse transcription using random hexamers. Coverage of TCR beta CDR3 amplification by immunoSEQ multiplex PCR extended to 54 Vbeta and 13 Jbeta. TCRdb independently ran MiXCR on the immunoSEQ multiplex PCR reads; one entry per CDR3 protein. The data show a few hundred thousand distinct CDR3 sequences, with approximately 85% seen just once and around 0.2% held by the top ten. This TCR was sampled from a human donor with multiple sclerosis. Sequenced: CD8+ T cells from PBMCs.

DNA for the CDR3: TGTGCCAGCAGCCCGAGGGGGATGAACACCGGGGAGCTGTTTTTT. It codes for CASSPRGMNTGELFF. The chain combines TRBV11-3 with TRBJ2-2; TRBD1 might be the D (6 bases). Germline-derived CDR1 and CDR2 are SGHNT and YENEEA. V gave up 5 bases and J gave up 1 base, with 11 bases separating them. The CDR3 extends over 15 amino acids.